Each of the 31 T cell receptor beta chains below was sequenced from the same sample in a study of T cells after yellow fever vaccination. MiXCR, applied by TCRdb to the 5' RACE reads, yields one record per CDR3 protein. The sample consists of 68,000 or so distinct CDR3 sequences, around 7% of them appearing once. The sample consisted of CD8+ T cells sorted from PBMCs, taken more than 35 days after the first yellow fever vaccination. Source of these receptors: a man aged 18 to 30 who received the YFV17D yellow fever vaccine.

This clonotype was recorded many times. The rearrangement links TRBV5-4 to TRBJ2-7; 8 bases fit TRBD1. Germline V lookup: CDR1 SGHNT, CDR2 YYREEE (reference sequence). Germline trimming cut 5 bases from V and 4 bases from J; bases unmatched to any gene: 11. The CDR3 sequence is 15 residues long. The CDR3 loop reads CASSPDRARGYEQYF. CDR3 in DNA: TGTGCCAGCAGTCCGGACAGGGCACGTGGATACGAGCAGTACTTC.

The table lists this clonotype with many counts. V and J are TRBV19 and TRBJ2-3; either TRBD1 or TRBD2 may fit D (5 bases each). Germline V lookup: CDR1 LNHDA, CDR2 SQIVND (reference sequence). This CDR3 is 16 amino acids long. V was cut by 3 bases and J by 3 bases, with 16 bases left in between. The CDR3 coding sequence is TGTGCCAGTAGTATGAGGTCAGGGCGGACTACAGATACGCAGTATTTT. It codes for CASSMRSGRTTDTQYF.

This clonotype was counted at least ten times. The junction departs from germline at one end; a sequencing error may be responsible. This chain uses TRBV15 with TRBJ1-1, with a possible D match to TRBD1 (6 bases). Germline loops: CDR1 LNHNV, CDR2 YYDKDF (reference sequence). The CDR3 runs 16 residues. CDR3 residues: CATSRRDTGKNNEAFF. Here the CDR3 DNA reads TGTGCCACCAGCAGACGAGACACAGGGAAAAACAATGAAGCTTTCTTT.

This clonotype came up many times. The genes are TRBV7-8 and TRBJ2-1; D not certain. Germline lookup yields CDR1 SGHVS and CDR2 FQNEAQ. The CDR3 has 11 amino acids. V lost 5 bases, J lost 10 bases, and 9 bases lay in between. CDR3: CASSPLREQFF. Here the CDR3 DNA reads TGTGCCAGCAGCCCTCTTCGGGAGCAGTTCTTC.

This clonotype appeared many times. The rearrangement links TRBV29-1 to TRBJ2-1, with TRBD1 identical over 10 bases. CDR3 size: 13 residues. Germline V lookup: CDR1 SQVTM, CDR2 ANQGSEA. The V and J ends lost 4 bases and 6 bases, in that order; junction bases with no gene match: 3. The CDR3 DNA is TGCAGCGTTGGGACAGGGGGAAGCAATGAGCAGTTCTTC. Encoded protein: CSVGTGGSNEQFF.

V gene TRBV7-6 combines with J gene TRBJ1-2; TRBD1 matches 7 bases. The CDR3 spans 14 residues. Germline-derived CDR1 and CDR2 are SGHVS and FNYEAQ. With 2 bases clipped from V and 4 bases from J, the junction kept 4 bases outside the gene matches. The CDR3 DNA follows: TGTGCCAGCAGCTTAATAGGGGGCTCCTATGGCTACACCTTC. Residues: CASSLIGGSYGYTF.

There are many counts of this clonotype. The chain links TRBV19 to TRBJ2-1; 7 positions match TRBD1. With 5 bases clipped from V and 3 bases from J, the junction kept 10 bases outside the gene matches. Germline loops: CDR1 LNHDA, CDR2 SQIVND (reference sequence). This CDR3 comprises 16 residues. CDR3 loop: CASSDQGQFVYNEQFF. The CDR3 DNA sequence: TGTGCCAGTAGTGACCAGGGACAGTTTGTCTACAATGAGCAGTTCTTC.

This clonotype was found many times. The rearrangement links TRBV5-1 to TRBJ1-2, with D perhaps matching TRBD1 (6 bases). CDR3 length equals 14 residues. Germline lookup yields CDR1 SGHRS and CDR2 YFSETQ. V gave up 3 bases and J gave up 4 bases, with 13 bases separating them. CDR3 DNA sequence: TGCGCCAGCAGCTCCCGGGACACCTTCTATGGCTACACCTTC. Translation: CASSSRDTFYGYTF.

The table lists this clonotype with a few counts. The chain carries TRBV19 and TRBJ2-3; D possibly matches TRBD1 or TRBD2 (6 bases each). CDR3 size: 14 residues. Deletions cut 10 bases from V and 5 bases from J, with 19 bases between. CDR1 LNHDA and CDR2 SQIVND come from the germline V gene (reference sequence). The DNA for the CDR3 is TGTGCCACTAATTCTTGGGGGGCAGGAGATACGCAGTATTTT. Translation gives CATNSWGAGDTQYF.

The genes are TRBV20-1 and TRBJ1-2; a possible D gene is TRBD1 (5 bases). The CDR3 length is 14 residues. Germline values: CDR1 DFQATT, CDR2 SNEGSKA (reference sequence). V gave up 6 bases and J gave up 1 base, with 15 bases separating them. CDR3 sequence: CSASTQGSNYGYTF. The DNA for the CDR3 is TGCAGTGCCTCTACTCAGGGCAGTAACTATGGCTACACCTTC.

The chain is built from TRBV5-1 and TRBJ2-1; maybe TRBD1 (7 bases). The V end lost 6 bases, the J end lost 6 bases, and 16 bases lay between the germline ends. The length of the CDR3 is 14 residues. In germline, CDR1 is SGHRS, CDR2 YFSETQ. CDR3 residues: CASTAGGGRNEQFF. CDR3 sequence (DNA): TGCGCCAGCACCGCTGGAGGGGGCCGCAATGAGCAGTTCTTC.

A few counts support this clonotype. The chain is built from TRBV28 and TRBJ1-2; 9 positions agree with TRBD1. J was trimmed by 5 bases and V by 5 bases; bases with no gene match: 9. There are 15 residues in the CDR3. Per germline, CDR1 MDHEN and CDR2 SYDVKM. CDR3 region: CASSPSGQGPYGYTF. Here the CDR3 DNA reads TGTGCCAGCAGTCCGTCTGGACAGGGGCCTTATGGCTACACCTTC.

In regard to this clonotype: A much larger clone lies a single base off, so this may be a read error. CDR3 DNA sequence: TGTGCCAGCAGTTACCGCACTACCATGGGGCGGTACTTC. The encoded protein is CASSYRTTMGRYF. The V and J genes are TRBV6-2 or TRBV6-3 and TRBJ2-7, with D maybe TRBD1 (5 bases). V lost 2 bases to trimming and J lost 12 bases, with 17 bases between them. The CDR3 is 13 residues long. Germline values: CDR1 MNHEY, CDR2 SVGEGT.

This clonotype was recorded many times. V is TRBV9 and J is TRBJ2-3; D is ambiguous. Trimming cost V 3 bases and J 6 bases, with 14 bases left between them. Germline values: CDR1 SGDLS, CDR2 YYNGEE. The CDR3 length is 14 residues. The CDR3 sequence is CASSAWGTGDTQYF. The DNA for the CDR3 is TGTGCCAGCAGCGCCTGGGGAACTGGGGATACGCAGTATTTT.

This chain uses TRBV5-1 with TRBJ1-5, with 7 nucleotides matching TRBD1. Germline values: CDR1 SGHRS, CDR2 YFSETQ. V lost 0 bases and J lost 0; bases outside the gene matches: 9. The CDR3 extends over 18 amino acids. In DNA form, the CDR3 reads TGCGCCAGCAGCTTGGTGACAGGGACGGACTATAGCAATCAGCCCCAGCATTTT. It specifies CASSLVTGTDYSNQPQHF.

This chain joins TRBV4-1 and TRBJ2-2, with TRBD2 as a possible D gene (5 bases). V was trimmed by 4 bases and J by 2 bases, leaving 14 bases between them. Germline V CDR1 and CDR2: MGHRA, YSYEKL. The CDR3 extends over 16 amino acids. In nucleotides, the CDR3 is TGCGCCAGCAGCCGTGAGGCCGGGATCAACACCGGGGAGCTGTTTTTT. This encodes CASSREAGINTGELFF.

This clonotype was detected only once. J is TRBJ2-7 and V is TRBV4-1; 7 nucleotides line up with TRBD1. CDR1 and CDR2 from the germline V gene are MGHRA and YSYEKL. Trimming at V came to 2 bases and at J to 0 bases, leaving 1 base not matched to a gene. The CDR3 spans 14 residues. This CDR3 is CASSQNRGSYEQYF. The DNA for the CDR3 is TGCGCCAGCAGCCAAAACAGGGGCTCCTACGAGCAGTACTTC.

This chain joins TRBV14 and TRBJ2-1; D is uncertain. The CDR3 extends over 16 amino acids. CDR1 is SGHDN and CDR2 is FVKESK in the germline V gene. V was cut by 0 bases and J by 0 bases, with 9 bases left in between. The CDR3 is CASSQESTASYNEQFF. The DNA for the CDR3 is TGTGCCAGCAGCCAAGAAAGCACAGCCTCCTACAATGAGCAGTTCTTC.

This clonotype appeared many times. The chain links TRBV13 to TRBJ2-3; D is unresolved. Per the germline V gene, CDR1 is PRHDT and CDR2 is FYEKMQ (reference sequence). V lost 4 bases and J lost 0, with 2 bases in between. The CDR3 totals 12 residues. In DNA, the CDR3 is TGTGCCAGCAGCTCTAGCACAGATACGCAGTATTTT. It codes for CASSSSTDTQYF.

This clonotype was observed a handful of times. The CDR3 loop reads CASSTGTGYTGELFF. In DNA, the CDR3 is TGTGCCAGCAGCACCGGGACCGGTTACACCGGGGAGCTGTTTTTT. V usage is TRBV11-2 and J usage is TRBJ2-2; D may match TRBD1 or TRBD2 (5 bases each). Germline lookup yields CDR1 SGHAT and CDR2 FQNNGV. The CDR3 has 15 residues. Trimming cost V 5 bases and J 3 bases, with 13 bases left between them.

This clonotype has ten or more counts. The rearrangement joins TRBV12-3 or TRBV12-4 to TRBJ1-3, with D uncertain. The length of the CDR3 is 13 residues. The V end lost 6 bases, the J end lost 2 bases, and 8 bases lay between the germline ends. CDR3 protein: CASSPLPGNTIYF. The CDR3 region has the DNA TGTGCCAGCAGCCCCTTACCTGGAAACACCATATATTTT.

The sample holds a few counts of this clonotype. The chain is built from TRBV19 and TRBJ1-2; D is unclear. Germline loops: CDR1 LNHDA, CDR2 SQIVND (reference sequence). This CDR3 has 17 amino acids. The ends were cut back, 2 bases at V and 3 bases at J, with 19 bases in the middle. The CDR3 spells CASSIPTRGERDYGYTF. The CDR3, as DNA: TGTGCCAGTAGTATACCCACCCGCGGGGAGCGAGACTATGGCTACACCTTC.

This clonotype was seen a few times. The V gene is TRBV12-3 or TRBV12-4, the J gene TRBJ2-7, with a possible D match to TRBD2 (5 bases). This CDR3 region has 13 residues. Trimming left V 5 bases short and J 5 bases short, with 13 bases between. The DNA of the CDR3 is TGTGCCAGCAGTCCGGGCGGGTGGGACGAGCAGTACTTC. Amino acid sequence: CASSPGGWDEQYF.

The V call is TRBV7-9, the J call TRBJ2-5; D ambiguous. The CDR3 totals 12 residues. V lost 8 bases and J 2 bases, leaving 9 bases between the germline ends. Per germline, CDR1 SEHNR and CDR2 FQNEAQ (reference sequence). CDR3 protein: CASRSHQETQYF. The DNA for the CDR3 is TGTGCCAGCCGCTCTCATCAAGAGACCCAGTACTTC.

This clonotype was recorded at least ten times. V is TRBV20-1 and J is TRBJ2-1; 10 nucleotides align to TRBD1. This CDR3 has 15 amino acids. The V gene end was trimmed by 1 base and the J gene end by 0 bases; junction bases not matched to a gene: 0. Germline V gives CDR1 DFQATT, CDR2 SNEGSKA (reference sequence). The CDR3 reads CSARGTGGSYNEQFF. CDR3 in DNA: TGCAGTGCTAGAGGGACAGGGGGCTCCTACAATGAGCAGTTCTTC.

At least ten counts were recorded for this clonotype. This sequence joins TRBV7-9 and TRBJ1-1, with D unclear. The V end lost 5 bases, the J end lost 5 bases, and 21 bases lay between the germline ends. In germline, CDR1 is SEHNR, CDR2 FQNEAQ (reference sequence). The CDR3 runs 16 residues. CDR3: CASSRGGGNRLTEAFF. Here the CDR3 DNA reads TGTGCCAGCAGCCGCGGAGGAGGGAATCGTCTTACTGAAGCTTTCTTT.

In this sample, this clonotype turned up many times. The chain couples TRBV6-1 to TRBJ2-1, with unresolved D. The CDR3 totals 15 residues. Trimming removed 0 bases at V and 8 bases at J, with 14 bases between. Germline CDR1 reads MNHNS; CDR2 reads SASEGT. For the CDR3, the DNA is TGTGCCAGCAGTGAAGCCCGTCTCCTTCTCGATGAGCAGTTCTTC. Encoded protein: CASSEARLLLDEQFF.

A few counts support this clonotype. The rearrangement uses TRBV24-1 and TRBJ1-5; D unclear. The CDR3 spans 15 residues. V was trimmed by 9 bases and J by 5 bases, leaving 19 bases between them. CDR1 and CDR2 (germline): KGHDR, SFDVKD. CDR3 amino acids: CATSGKAEPYQPQHF. The CDR3 DNA is TGTGCCACCTCCGGGAAGGCAGAGCCCTATCAGCCCCAGCATTTT.

This chain links TRBV4-3 with TRBJ1-5; D remains unclear. CDR3 length equals 15 residues. V was cut by 0 bases and J by 0 bases, with 6 bases left in between. Germline V gives CDR1 LGHNA, CDR2 YSLEER. The CDR3 protein is CASSQDRSSNQPQHF. The CDR3 DNA reads as TGCGCCAGCAGCCAAGATCGCAGTAGCAATCAGCCCCAGCATTTT.

This clonotype was found a few times. CDR3: CAWSGRDRGFHEQYF. The CDR3, as DNA: TGTGCCTGGAGTGGCCGGGACAGGGGTTTCCACGAGCAGTACTTC. The chain combines TRBV30 with TRBJ2-7, with TRBD1 identical over 10 bases. V dropped 1 base and J dropped 5; count of bases not matched to a gene: 8. CDR1 and CDR2 (germline): GTSNPN, SVGIG (reference sequence). The CDR3 is 15 amino acids.

In its sample, this clonotype was seen many times. The CDR3 sequence: CASSLYPNSYNEQFF. CDR3 coding DNA: TGTGCCAGCAGCTTATACCCAAACTCCTACAATGAGCAGTTCTTC. This chain links TRBV7-8 with TRBJ2-1; D is uncertain. This CDR3 contains 15 residues. CDR1 is SGHVS and CDR2 is FQNEAQ in the germline V gene. Trimming left V 2 bases short and J 0 bases short, with 8 bases between.